This T cell receptor beta chain was captured by sequencing in a study of shared clonotypes between healthy human individuals (dated by TCRdb to the early 2020s). Regarding the research as a whole: The cohort included a few men and two women between 18 and 49 years of age. Blood TCR repertoires of roughly five healthy adults were deeply sequenced to estimate repertoire size and the extent of clonotype sharing between individuals. Libraries were prepared and TCR repertoires were sequenced by different laboratories using diverse techniques, in order to increase sequencing depth and limit assay-specific biases. Leukapheresis yielded between about 0.8 and 9.5 billion PBMCs per donor.

The donors were healthy, HIV-negative adults who had no recently reported acute infections or vaccinations. Every donor was a Caucasian adult residing in Nashville, Tennessee, USA. For unsorted samples, 100 million or so PBMCs were counted, and genomic DNA was extracted using the QIAamp DNA Blood Mini kit. After blood collection by leukapheresis, PBMCs were isolated using Ficoll-Histopaque density gradient centrifugation and then cryopreserved in the vapor phase of liquid nitrogen. The research as a whole found: Because the study included a small number of donors, the genetic and exposure-history diversity represented was limited. Pairwise subsampling indicated that sequencing depth was expected to affect the degree of clonotype sharing among donors. Sampling was restricted to blood, and TCR repertoires in tissues likely differ from the TCR repertoires found in blood.

Deletion took 2 bases off V and 15 bases off J, with a span of 17 bases between the germline ends. The CDR3 spans 13 residues, from the cysteine through the phenylalanine. The only DNA kept is the CDR3, 39 bases in frame from the first base. CDR1 MGHDK and CDR2 SYGVNS were looked up in the germline V gene. Using the deep immunoSEQ assay, TCR CDR3 regions were amplified from genomic DNA by multiplex PCR. For each cell subset, the extracted genomic DNA was distributed evenly across all wells of several immunoSEQ 96-well plates, and each plate served as one replicate. For unsorted PBMC, around 290 ng of genomic DNA, equivalent to around 30,000 T cell genomes, went into each replicate PCR. Genomic DNA from unsorted PBMC was sequenced over ten immunoSEQ deep assay plates. Purified libraries were quantified with a Qubit 3.0 fluorometer, sized on a Bioanalyzer 2100, and re-quantified with the KAPA Library Quantification kit. Each immunoSEQ 96-well plate was sequenced on its own single-read 150-cycle Illumina NextSeq 550 flow cell. Processing in the source paper ran as follows. The immunoSEQ output contained only junctional sequences without quality scores, so filtering could not match that applied to full-length reads. Sequences were annotated with PyIR, a Python wrapper for IgBLAST v1.9, using IMGT germline references to assign V/J genes and CDR3. Reads were removed for weak V/J assignments (E-value above 1e-6), missing CDR3, stop codons, out-of-frame junctions, or ambiguous translated residues. A V3J clonotype was defined by an identical inferred V gene, J gene, and CDR3 amino acid sequence. The percentage overlap between two repertoires was calculated by dividing the number of shared unique clonotypes by the size of the smaller repertoire. Richness of each repertoire was evaluated using RTK rarefaction, the Chao1 estimator, and Recon v2.1 estimates of unobserved clonotypes. TCRdb took over this immuneACCESS table, retaining in-frame rearrangements with V and J assigned. Such tables are incomplete; in checked studies, under half of the missing clones stem from an unresolved V gene, and the remainder is unexplained. V and J calls plus clone size are reproduced from that table; the DNA served to infer D and trimming. Here the sample has some 500,000 clones; about 80% occur a single time. The top ten constitute about 12% of the sample.

The table lists this clone with a few counts. Its antigen is unknown. No quality values exist for individual bases; no much larger clone is one base distant. The TCR was taken from a woman in her forties in good health. Some clones in this sample may be carry-over from other donors' samples. The material sequenced was PBMCs. The chain is assembled from TRBV25-1 and TRBJ2-1, and TRBD2 may be the D gene, going by 6 matching bases. The CDR3 is CASSEDGNGRRFF. The DNA sequence is as follows: TGTGCCAGCAGTGAAGACGGTAACGGGAGAAGGTTCTTC.